The rows below give T cell receptor beta chains drawn from one sample of a study of blood T cells in healthy people across ages. MiXCR, applied by TCRdb to the 5' RACE reads, yields one record per CDR3 protein. The sample contains about 1,400,000 distinct CDR3 sequences, roughly 64% of which appear only once. The sequencing sample was made of blood. The receptors here all came from a man aged 18 to 35 in good health. Both conserved end residues are trimmed from each CDR3. Size values are once, few and many counts, or a class for expanded clones, and some rows have none.

CDR3aa	v_gene	j_gene	abundance
ASSLPTDWEGSYNSPLH	TRBV5-5	TRBJ1-6	NA
ASSLDSVRDRAGYT	TRBV7-9	TRBJ1-2	NA
ASSRDRLATNEKLF	TRBV6-5	TRBJ1-4	NA
ASSQMGQGSYNEQF	TRBV4-1	TRBJ2-1	few
ASSLADWYQETQY	TRBV11-2	TRBJ2-5	few
SARPTSGDSYNEQF	TRBV20-1	TRBJ2-1	once
ASSGGTSGSTDTQY	TRBV5-1	TRBJ2-3	NA
ASSFSQGSNSPLH	TRBV7-9	TRBJ1-6	NA
ASSDGVSYNSPLH	TRBV28	TRBJ1-6	NA
ASSLDREFTGELF	TRBV7-9	TRBJ2-2	NA
ASSPGPREKLF	TRBV7-6	TRBJ1-4	NA
SVGGRGAYTEAF	TRBV29-1	TRBJ1-1	NA
ASSSDSIYEQY	TRBV6-5	TRBJ2-7	few
SARAPSGRSYNEQF	TRBV20-1	TRBJ2-1	NA
ASSKPGTGGILATQY	TRBV11-2	TRBJ2-3	once
ASSQAYNEQY	TRBV9	NA	few
ASAFGGSFYEQY	TRBV19	NA	NA
ASSYLTSGTARSYNEQF	TRBV6-2/TRBV6-3	TRBJ2-1	few
ASSQEGLATIYEQY	TRBV4-1	NA	NA
ASSFGPTGPNDTQY	TRBV6-6	TRBJ2-3	few
SASSEEQF	TRBV20-1	TRBJ2-1	NA
ASTPSGGGYNEQF	TRBV5-4	TRBJ2-1	NA
ASSHRGPGSGANVLT	TRBV4-2	TRBJ2-6	NA